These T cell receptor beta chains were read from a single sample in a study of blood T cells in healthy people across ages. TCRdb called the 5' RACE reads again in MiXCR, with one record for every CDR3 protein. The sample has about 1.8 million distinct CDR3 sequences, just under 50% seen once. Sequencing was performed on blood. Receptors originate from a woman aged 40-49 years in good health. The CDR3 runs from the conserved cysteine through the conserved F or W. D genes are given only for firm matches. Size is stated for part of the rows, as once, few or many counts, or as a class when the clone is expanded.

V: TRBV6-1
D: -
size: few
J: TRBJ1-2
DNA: TGTGCCAGCAGTGAAGCAGATGGCTACACCTTC
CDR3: CASSEADGYTF

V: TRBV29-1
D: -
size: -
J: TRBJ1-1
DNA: TGCAGCGTTGTAAGGGCAACGGGGCGATCTGAAGCTTTCTTT
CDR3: CSVVRATGRSEAFF

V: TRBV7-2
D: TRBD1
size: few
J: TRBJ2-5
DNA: TGTGCCAGCAGCCTTGGACAGGGATCGGGAGCCCAGTACTTC
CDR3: CASSLGQGSGAQYF

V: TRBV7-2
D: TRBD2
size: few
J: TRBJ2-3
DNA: TGTGCCAGCAGCTCCCTAGCGGGGGGGGCCACAGATACGCAGTATTTT
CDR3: CASSSLAGGATDTQYF

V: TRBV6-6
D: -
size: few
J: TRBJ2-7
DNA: TGTGCCAGCAGTCTATTCAGGGGTAGAGGTATATACGAGCAGTACTTC
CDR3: CASSLFRGRGIYEQYF

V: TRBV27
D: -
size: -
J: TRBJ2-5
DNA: TGTGCCAGCAGTCCAGCCGGGGGCGAAGTACAAGAGACCCAGTACTTC
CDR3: CASSPAGGEVQETQYF

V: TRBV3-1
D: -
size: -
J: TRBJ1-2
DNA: TGTGCCAGCAGCCCAGCAAGGGGAAATGGGAGAGGAGGCTACACCTTC
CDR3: CASSPARGNGRGGYTF

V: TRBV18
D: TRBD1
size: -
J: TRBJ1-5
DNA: TGTGCCAGCTCACAACAGGGGATAAATCAGCCCCAGCATTTT
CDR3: CASSQQGINQPQHF

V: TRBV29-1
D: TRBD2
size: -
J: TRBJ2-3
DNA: TGCAGCGTTGCCTTTGGACTAGCGGGGGGCCCAGATGCGCAGTATTTT
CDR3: CSVAFGLAGGPDAQYF

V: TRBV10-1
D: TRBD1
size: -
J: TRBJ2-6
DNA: TGCGCCAGCAGTGACCGGAGACAGGGTGAATCCTCTGGGGCCAACGTCCTGACTTTC
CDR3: CASSDRRQGESSGANVLTF

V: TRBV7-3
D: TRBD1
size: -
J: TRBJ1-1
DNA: TGTGCCAGCAGCGGGGGGACAGAGCGCACTGAAGCTTTCTTT
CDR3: CASSGGTERTEAFF

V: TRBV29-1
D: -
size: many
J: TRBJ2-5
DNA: TGCAGCGTTGAACAGGAGACCCAGTACTTC
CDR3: CSVEQETQYF

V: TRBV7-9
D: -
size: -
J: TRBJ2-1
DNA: TGTGCCAGCAGCTTAGGTATAAGGGACCACAATGAGCAGTTCTTC
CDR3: CASSLGIRDHNEQFF

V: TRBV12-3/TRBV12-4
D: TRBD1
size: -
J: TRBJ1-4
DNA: TGTGCCAGCGGAAGGACAGGGGAAAAGGAAAAACTGTTTTTT
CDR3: CASGRTGEKEKLFF

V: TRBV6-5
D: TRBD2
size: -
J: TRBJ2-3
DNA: TGTGCCAGCAGTTACTCGGCTAGCGGGGGAGATACGCAGTATTTT
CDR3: CASSYSASGGDTQYF

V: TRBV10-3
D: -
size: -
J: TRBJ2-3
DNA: TGTGCCATCAGTGAACGAGGGGCGAGCACAGATACGCAGTATTTT
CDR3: CAISERGASTDTQYF

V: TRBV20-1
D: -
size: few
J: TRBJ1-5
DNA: TGCAGTGCTAGAGATTACGGGGGCGATCATCAGCCCCAGCATTTT
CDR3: CSARDYGGDHQPQHF

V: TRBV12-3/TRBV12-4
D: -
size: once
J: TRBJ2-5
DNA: TGTGCCAGCAGGGGGACTCCCGGGGAAGAGACCCAGTACTTC
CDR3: CASRGTPGEETQYF

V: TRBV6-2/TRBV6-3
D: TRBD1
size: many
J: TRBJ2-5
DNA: TGTGCCAGCAGTCCTTGGACAGGGTCCCAAGAGACCCAGTACTTC
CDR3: CASSPWTGSQETQYF

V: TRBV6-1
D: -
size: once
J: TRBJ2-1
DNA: TGTGCTAGCACCCAGGGTCCAGGCCGAGAGCAGTTCTTC
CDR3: CASTQGPGREQFF

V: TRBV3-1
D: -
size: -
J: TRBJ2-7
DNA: TGTGCCAGCAGCCAAGTGGGCGGGGCCAGGACTTACGAGCAGTACTTC
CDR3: CASSQVGGARTYEQYF

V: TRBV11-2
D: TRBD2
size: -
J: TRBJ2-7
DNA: TGTGCCAGCAGCTTGCAGCGGGGGGGCAACTACGAGCAGTACTTC
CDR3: CASSLQRGGNYEQYF

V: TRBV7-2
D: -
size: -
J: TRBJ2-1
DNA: TGTGCCAGCAGCTTCCCCGGCGGTGGCGGGTCCTACAATGAGCAGTTCTTC
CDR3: CASSFPGGGGSYNEQFF

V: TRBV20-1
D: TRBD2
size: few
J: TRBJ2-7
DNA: TGCAGTGCTCAAATAGCGGGGGCCTCCTACGAGCAGTACTTC
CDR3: CSAQIAGASYEQYF

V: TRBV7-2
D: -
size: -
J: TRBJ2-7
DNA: TGTGCCAGCAGCGACCGACAGGATAACAACGAGCAGTACTTC
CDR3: CASSDRQDNNEQYF

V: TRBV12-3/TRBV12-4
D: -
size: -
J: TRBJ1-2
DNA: TGTGCCAGCGGATTCAAGAAGTCCTATGGCTACACCTTC
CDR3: CASGFKKSYGYTF

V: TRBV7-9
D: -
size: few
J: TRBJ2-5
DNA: TGTGCCAGCAGCTCCTCAATGTACCAAGAGACCCAGTACTTC
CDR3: CASSSSMYQETQYF

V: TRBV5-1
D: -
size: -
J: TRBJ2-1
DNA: TGCGCCAGCAGCTTGGGGGTAATCAGTCAAAGAAACTACAATGAGCAGTTCTTC
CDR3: CASSLGVISQRNYNEQFF

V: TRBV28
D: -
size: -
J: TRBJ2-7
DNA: TGTGCCGGCAGTACCAAGAAGAAAGTCCAAACCTACGAGCAGTACTTC
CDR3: CAGSTKKKVQTYEQYF

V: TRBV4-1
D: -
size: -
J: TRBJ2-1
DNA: TGCGCCAGCAGCCAAGCCAGGTTATCTGAGCAGTTCTTC
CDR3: CASSQARLSEQFF

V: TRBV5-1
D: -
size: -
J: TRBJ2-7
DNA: TGCGCCAGCAGCTTGGACGGTTGGGGAAACGAGCAGTACTTC
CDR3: CASSLDGWGNEQYF

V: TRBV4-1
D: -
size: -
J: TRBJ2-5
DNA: TGCGCCAGCAGCCAAGATGGGACTCCGGGGGTGGAGACCCAGTACTTC
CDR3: CASSQDGTPGVETQYF

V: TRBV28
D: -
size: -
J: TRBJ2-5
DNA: TGTGCCACCGGGACCCTGGGGACCCAGTACTTC
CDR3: CATGTLGTQYF

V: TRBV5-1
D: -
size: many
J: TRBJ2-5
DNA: TGCGCCAGCAGCTTGGACGGACGGCCCCAAGAGACCCAGTACTTC
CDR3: CASSLDGRPQETQYF

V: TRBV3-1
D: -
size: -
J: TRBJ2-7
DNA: TGTGCCAGCAGCCTAAACGTCTACGAGCAGTACTTC
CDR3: CASSLNVYEQYF

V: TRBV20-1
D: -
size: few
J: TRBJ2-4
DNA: TGCAGTGCTAGGGGGGCCAAAAACATTCAGTACTTC
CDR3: CSARGAKNIQYF

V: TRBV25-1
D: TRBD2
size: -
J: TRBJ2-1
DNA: TGTGCCAGCAGTGGTACTAGCGCTAATGAGCAGTTCTTC
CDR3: CASSGTSANEQFF

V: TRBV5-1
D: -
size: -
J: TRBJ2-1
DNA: TGCGCCAGCAGAGGAAGGCAGTTAAACAATGAGCAGTTCTTC
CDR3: CASRGRQLNNEQFF

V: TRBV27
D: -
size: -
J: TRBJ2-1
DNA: TGTGCCAGCACCCTCAGGGGGGGGAAGCAGTTCTTC
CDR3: CASTLRGGKQFF

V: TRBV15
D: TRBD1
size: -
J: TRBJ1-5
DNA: TGTGCCACCTGGGGACAGGACAATCAGCCCCAGCATTTT
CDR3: CATWGQDNQPQHF

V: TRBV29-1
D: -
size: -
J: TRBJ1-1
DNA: TGCAGCGGGGTAGAAACTGAAGCTTTCTTT
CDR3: CSGVETEAFF

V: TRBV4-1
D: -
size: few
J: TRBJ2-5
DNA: TGCGCCAGCAGCCAAGGAGGCGACGAGACCCAGTACTTC
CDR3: CASSQGGDETQYF